The present T cell receptor (beta chain) was sequenced within a study of CD8+ T cells in alopecia areata. Documented treatment: oral pan-JAK inhibitor, 5-10 mg twice daily. In each case, RNA was isolated and then reverse transcribed into cDNA as the sequencing template. This table comes from immunoSEQ multiplex PCR, and its TCRdb copy is limited to in-frame clones, with some not included. The profile shows around 290,000 clones, over 45% of them singletons. Germline CDR1 SGHNT, CDR2 YYREEE (reference sequence). Trimming removed 4 bases from V and 6 bases from J; junction bases left unmatched: 6. There are 14 residues in the CDR3.

Sample: CD4+ T cells sorted from blood, taken at week 24, from a patient treated with tofacitinib. The rearrangement links TRBV5-4 to TRBJ1-1; 10 bases map to TRBD1. This receptor was obtained from a human donor with alopecia areata. CDR3 sequence: CASSPPTGGSEAFF. CDR3 DNA sequence: TGTGCCAGCAGCCCACCGACAGGGGGCTCTGAAGCTTTCTTT.